This T cell receptor beta chain is from a study of T cell changes during pregnancy in multiple sclerosis. Germline CDR1 SGHTA, CDR2 FQGTGA. V trimming: 5 bases; J trimming: 1 base; junction bases outside the gene matches: 4. This CDR3 spans 15 amino acids. Using immunoSEQ multiplex PCR, the repertoire was profiled, and TCRdb retains in-frame clones only, with some absent. Counted here are about 59,000 clones, approximately 90% occurring once; the ten biggest clones make up roughly 2.5%. The chain couples TRBV7-3 to TRBJ2-2; 7 nucleotides agree with TRBD1. The receptor was isolated from a female donor in good health, enrolled as a control in a pregnancy study. This specimen consisted of peripheral blood, obtained in the second trimester of pregnancy. CDR3 DNA: TGTGCCAGCAGCCCCGGGGACAGGAACACCGGGGAGCTGTTTTTT. Translating it yields CASSPGDRNTGELFF.